Sequencing of this T cell receptor (beta chain) was carried out in a study of blood T cell repertoires in COVID-19. Study overall: COVID-19 samples, acute and convalescent, were from the United States, Italy and Spain. T cells, B-cell-depleted T cells, or PBMCs provided the cDNA or gDNA that served as material.

Per the study methods: Quantification of nucleated cells was approximated via reference gene primer amplification. Some clones are missing from TCRdb's copy, which holds only in-frame ones; the method was immunoSEQ multiplex PCR. Clonal size and the V and J genes are those of that table, whereas D and trimming came from the DNA. In the table there are 150,000 or so clones, approximately 79% of which are singletons. This clone appeared once. Germline V gene data show CDR1 as LGHNA and CDR2 as YSLEER. V was pared by 0 bases and J by 7 bases, with 9 bases of the junction left unmatched. The CDR3 totals 16 residues.

Sample: peripheral blood. The J gene is TRBJ2-5, the V gene TRBV4-3; 9 bases line up with TRBD2. The sequence derives from a woman of 80 years or more with acute or convalescent COVID-19. CDR3 in amino acids: CASSQDGTSPYMTQYF. DNA for the CDR3: TGCGCCAGCAGCCAAGATGGGACTAGCCCTTACATGACCCAGTACTTC.